Listed below are T cell receptor beta chains from one sample, sequenced in a study of T cells in narcolepsy. Repertoires were generated with immunoSEQ multiplex PCR, while TCRdb's copy carries only in-frame clones and drops some. The table includes 11,000 or so clones, 90% to 95% detected once. Input material: CD45RA- memory CD4+ T cells from PBMCs. The receptor set was obtained from a human donor with narcolepsy. CDR3s include the opening cysteine and the closing phenylalanine or tryptophan. The D gene is left open where the match is weak. Only some rows state a clone size, as once, few, many or a class for expanded clones.

>few|TRBV19|TRBJ2-1|TRBD1
CASSHGAGTGAYNEQFF
TGTGCCAGTAGTCATGGTGCCGGGACAGGGGCCTACAATGAGCAGTTCTTC
>-|TRBV11-2|TRBJ2-7|TRBD2
CASSLGLAGPYEQYF
TGTGCCAGCAGCTTAGGTCTAGCGGGGCCCTACGAGCAGTACTTC
>-|TRBV29-1|TRBJ2-3|TRBD2
CSVAGGNTDTQYF
TGCAGCGTAGCGGGGGGAAACACAGATACGCAGTATTTT
>-|TRBV20-1|TRBJ1-2|-
CSAYITNGYTF
TGCAGTGCTTACATAACCAATGGCTACACCTTC
>-|TRBV11-2|TRBJ2-3|-
CASSPLSLTGTDTQYF
TGTGCCAGCAGCCCCCTTAGCCTCACTGGCACAGATACGCAGTATTTT
>-|TRBV7-2|TRBJ2-2|-
CASSTSRGGTGELFF
TGTGCCAGCAGCACTTCGAGGGGGGGCACCGGGGAGCTGTTTTTT
>-|TRBV6-1|TRBJ2-1|TRBD2
CASRLLAGGPYEQFF
TGTGCCAGCAGATTACTAGCGGGAGGGCCCTATGAGCAGTTCTTC
>few|TRBV19|TRBJ2-1|-
CASSIARTVNNEQFF
TGTGCCAGTAGTATAGCTAGGACAGTTAACAATGAGCAGTTCTTC
>-|TRBV7-6|TRBJ2-5|-
CASSQPQETQYF
TGTGCCAGCAGCCAGCCCCAAGAGACCCAGTACTTC
>-|TRBV7-2|TRBJ1-2|-
CASSPRPVSDYGYTF
TGTGCCAGCAGTCCCCGCCCCGTCTCGGACTATGGCTACACCTTC
>once|TRBV7-6|TRBJ2-5|TRBD2
CASSGTSGGGLETQYF
TGTGCCAGCAGCGGGACTAGCGGGGGGGGGTTGGAGACCCAGTACTTC
>-|TRBV30|TRBJ1-1|-
CAWSQGTEAFF
TGTGCCTGGAGTCAGGGTACTGAAGCTTTCTTT
>-|TRBV11-3|TRBJ1-5|TRBD1
CASSRFRPGQVIYSNQPQHF
TGTGCCAGCAGCAGATTCAGACCGGGACAGGTGATCTATAGCAATCAGCCCCAGCATTTT
>-|TRBV5-6|TRBJ1-6|-
CASSPKLDSPLHF
TGTGCCAGCAGCCCGAAGCTAGATTCACCCCTCCACTTT
>-|TRBV7-7|TRBJ2-7|TRBD1
CASSLDRGGEQYF
TGTGCTAGCAGCTTAGACAGGGGTGGCGAGCAGTACTTC
>few|TRBV7-3|TRBJ2-2|-
CASSPDTGELFF
TGTGCCAGCAGTCCGGACACCGGGGAGCTGTTTTTT
>-|TRBV7-8|TRBJ2-7|-
CASSPRGYEQYF
TGTGCCAGCAGCCCCCGGGGCTACGAGCAGTACTTC
>-|TRBV9|TRBJ1-5|-
CASSGSGGVNQPQHF
TGTGCCAGCAGTGGCTCCGGGGGTGTCAATCAGCCCCAGCATTTT
>-|TRBV11-2|TRBJ2-7|-
CASSLAGQGTYEQYF
TGTGCCAGCAGCCTCGCCGGCCAGGGAACCTACGAGCAGTACTTC
>-|TRBV5-6|TRBJ2-3|-
CASSSNTDTQYF
TGTGCCAGCAGCTCCAACACAGATACGCAGTATTTT
>-|TRBV30|TRBJ1-2|-
CAWSGRTAGLCTF
TGTGCCTGGAGTGGTCGGACGGCCGGTTTGTGCACCTTC
>-|TRBV5-1|TRBJ1-3|-
CASSRGEPGNTIYF
TGCGCCAGCAGCCGGGGAGAACCTGGAAACACCATATATTTT
>once|TRBV19|TRBJ1-2|-
CASNDLGVSYGYTF
TGTGCCAGTAACGACCTTGGGGTCTCTTATGGCTACACCTTC
>-|TRBV13|TRBJ2-3|-
CAQGLRTEIRGYF
TGTGCCCAAGGACTCCGCACAGAGATAAGGGGGTATTTT
>-|TRBV19|TRBJ2-1|-
CASESGRSYNEQFF
TGTGCCAGTGAATCGGGACGGTCGTACAATGAGCAGTTCTTC
>-|TRBV7-2|TRBJ1-5|-
CASSSSSGHQPQHF
TGTGCCAGCAGCTCGTCCTCCGGCCATCAGCCCCAGCATTTT
>-|TRBV5-1|TRBJ1-1|-
CASSLAGAAANTEAFF
TGCGCCAGCAGCTTGGCAGGGGCAGCCGCGAACACTGAAGCTTTCTTT
>-|TRBV5-1|TRBJ1-6|-
CASSTGTAGIGSPLHF
TGCGCCAGCAGCACCGGGACGGCCGGGATCGGTTCACCCCTCCACTTT
>-|TRBV11-1|TRBJ2-7|-
CASSGTDVVSYEQYF
TGTGCCAGCAGCGGGACCGACGTGGTCTCCTACGAGCAGTACTTC
>-|TRBV13|TRBJ1-6|-
CASRGARSGQSLPLHF
TGTGCCAGCCGAGGAGCTCGCTCAGGACAGAGCTTACCCCTCCACTTT
>once|TRBV7-6|TRBJ2-6|TRBD1
CASSSLQGSGANVLTF
TGTGCCAGCAGCTCGTTACAGGGGTCTGGGGCCAACGTCCTGACTTTC
>-|TRBV7-6|TRBJ2-5|-
CASSLGLEETQYF
TGTGCCAGCAGCTTAGGGCTAGAAGAGACCCAGTACTTC
>-|TRBV15|TRBJ2-7|-
CATSRDRGPYEQYF
TGTGCCACCAGCAGAGATCGGGGTCCCTACGAGCAGTACTTC
>-|TRBV19|TRBJ1-1|-
CASSAGRGVEAFF
TGTGCCAGTAGTGCCGGCCGGGGGGTTGAAGCTTTCTTT
>-|TRBV27|TRBJ1-2|-
CASSLIPNYGYTF
TGTGCCAGCAGCCTCATCCCTAACTATGGCTACACCTTC
>-|TRBV6-1|TRBJ1-1|-
CASSVKMNTEAFF
TGTGCCAGCAGTGTTAAGATGAACACTGAAGCTTTCTTT
>-|TRBV6-5|TRBJ1-3|-
CASSFRGSGNTIYF
TGTGCCAGCAGCTTCAGGGGTTCTGGAAACACCATATATTTT
>-|TRBV9|TRBJ2-7|-
CASSVGGPYEQYF
TGTGCCAGCAGCGTAGGGGGCCCCTACGAGCAGTACTTC
>-|TRBV18|TRBJ2-1|-
CASSPPNDNEQFF
TGTGCCAGCTCACCACCGAACGACAATGAGCAGTTCTTC
>once|TRBV9|TRBJ2-1|TRBD1
CASSAGTAYNEQFF
TGTGCCAGCAGCGCCGGGACAGCGTATAATGAGCAGTTCTTC